This T cell receptor (beta chain) was retrieved from a study of blood T cells in healthy people across ages. General study points: Older age coincided with a roughly linear decline in TCR beta diversity per million T cells.

A second PCR, run for about 6 to 11 cycles, used a sample-barcoded 5' primer plus a J-beta primer mix. Any given sample supplied a minimum of 3 million CDR3-containing paired-end reads. MiXCR, applied by TCRdb to the 5' RACE reads, yields one record per CDR3 protein. There are about 1.5 million distinct CDR3 sequences in the sample; roughly two fifths occur only once, and just over 4% lies in the top ten. Donors were healthy Caucasian individuals from Russia aged about 6 to 100. Drawn from each donor were approximately 9.5 milliliters of peripheral blood. The V gene's germline CDR1 is SGHVS and CDR2 FNYEAQ. The CDR3 is made up of 17 amino acids. The V gene lost 1 base and the J gene lost 4 bases, with 14 bases spanning the gap. Worth noting for this clonotype: No antigen is known for it.

The chain links TRBV7-6 to TRBJ1-6, with a possible D match to TRBD1 (6 bases). Source material: blood. The TCR originated in a woman under 30 in good health. The CDR3 DNA follows: TGTGCCAGCAGCTTAGGGCCGGGGGGCGGGTATAATTCACCCCTCCACTTT. Translation: CASSLGPGGGYNSPLHF.